These 12 T cell receptor beta chains were sequenced from one sample in a study of somatic mutations in cytotoxic T cells in rheumatoid arthritis. The assay was immunoSEQ multiplex PCR, and TCRdb's table has in-frame clones only and misses some. The repertoire includes approximately 12,000 clones, 80% of them detected once, and approximately 15% sits in the top ten. The material sequenced was CD8+ T cells sorted from blood. The receptor source for this set is a man over 45 in good health.

The table lists this clone with a few counts. The same CDR3 can be traced to other DNA sequences in this sample. This chain joins TRBV6-5 and TRBJ2-2; tentative D call: TRBD1 (5 bases). The ends were cut back, 3 bases at V and 6 bases at J, with 8 bases in the middle. Germline V gene lookup returns CDR1 MNHEY and CDR2 SVGAGI. The CDR3 extends over 13 amino acids. The CDR3: CASSYEGAGELFF. CDR3 DNA: TGTGCCAGCAGTTATGAAGGGGCCGGGGAGCTGTTTTTT.

The chain joins TRBV28 to TRBJ2-7; D not certain. CDR1 is MDHEN, CDR2 SYDVKM, per germline. Trimming took off 3 bases at V and 0 bases at J, with 9 bases between the two ends. There are 14 residues in the CDR3. The CDR3 reads CASSFPRSSYEQYF. DNA for the CDR3: TGTGCCAGCAGTTTCCCAAGGAGCTCCTACGAGCAGTACTTC.

The V call is TRBV30, the J call TRBJ2-7; 13 positions agree with TRBD2. V lost 2 bases, J lost 4 bases, and 5 bases stayed unmatched. CDR3 length equals 15 residues. Looked up from germline, CDR1 is GTSNPN and CDR2 is SVGIG (reference sequence). In DNA, the CDR3 is TGTGCCTGGAGTAGGACTAGCGGGAGTCGTTACGAGCAGTACTTC. It codes for CAWSRTSGSRYEQYF.

Concerning this clone: Because the CDR3's place on the DNA is in doubt, the DNA is left out and the CDR3 is given as listed by TCRdb. The chain links TRBV28 to TRBJ1-1; the table's D call TRBD1 went unverified against the DNA. The CDR3 numbers 14 amino acids, ends counted. Germline CDR1 is MDHEN and CDR2 is SYDVKM. The CDR3 protein is CASSSSTGDTEAFF.

The gene calls are TRBV2 and TRBJ1-5; 7 bases fit TRBD1. In germline, CDR1 is SNHLY, CDR2 FYNNEI. With 3 bases clipped from V and 3 bases from J, the junction kept 8 bases outside the gene matches. The CDR3 has 16 amino acids. CDR3 sequence: CASSDSPDRVNQPQHF. The CDR3 DNA sequence: TGTGCCAGCAGTGACTCGCCAGACAGGGTCAATCAGCCCCAGCATTTT.

The chain recombines TRBV28 with TRBJ2-7; the D call may be TRBD1 or TRBD2 (5 bases each). V was trimmed by 2 bases and J by 0 bases, leaving 11 bases between them. Per germline, CDR1 MDHEN and CDR2 SYDVKM. The CDR3 sequence is 15 residues long. DNA of the CDR3: TGTGCCAGCAGTTTAGGGGGAAGTGGCTCCTACGAGCAGTACGTC. It translates to CASSLGGSGSYEQYV.

The chain carries TRBV10-3 and TRBJ2-7, with 8 bases that match TRBD2. CDR1 and CDR2 from the germline V gene are ENHRY and SYGVKD. V lost 9 bases and J lost 6; bases outside the gene matches: 13. The CDR3 consists of 14 residues. The CDR3: CAMRAGDEGSEQYF. The CDR3 DNA follows: TGTGCCATGCGAGCGGGAGACGAAGGGAGCGAGCAGTACTTC.

This clone showed up just once. The chain recombines TRBV6-1 with TRBJ1-1; D unclear. Per germline, CDR1 MNHNS and CDR2 SASEGT. The CDR3 spans 12 residues. V shed 0 bases and J shed 6 bases, with 5 bases lying between them. The CDR3 region is CASSEAFPEAFF. CDR3 DNA sequence: TGTGCCAGCAGTGAAGCTTTCCCTGAAGCTTTCTTT.

This sequence joins TRBV6-6 and TRBJ2-7; a weak D match, TRBD2 (5 bases). From germline, CDR1 is MNHNY and CDR2 SVGAGI (reference sequence). CDR3 size: 13 residues. V lost 6 bases, J lost 2 bases, and 11 bases lay in between. The chain's CDR3 is CASRTEETYEQYF. In nucleotides, the CDR3 is TGTGCCAGCAGAACGGAGGAGACCTACGAGCAGTACTTC.

V and J are TRBV5-4 and TRBJ2-5; 8 bases line up with TRBD1. This CDR3 is built from 13 residues. V shed 9 bases and J 3 bases; nucleotides not matched to a gene: 7. The V gene's germline CDR1 is SGHNT and CDR2 YYREEE (reference sequence). The CDR3 DNA is TGTGCCAATCAGGACAGGGCTGAAGAGACCCAGTACTTC. It translates to CANQDRAEETQYF.

The CDR3 loop is CASSYSPYQPQHF. CDR3 in DNA: TGTGCCAGCAGTTACTCGCCCTATCAGCCCCAGCATTTT. This chain uses TRBV6-5 with TRBJ1-5, with D unclear. Germline loops: CDR1 MNHEY, CDR2 SVGAGI. V dropped 0 bases and J dropped 5 bases, with 5 bases sitting between them. This CDR3 is 13 amino acids long.

This clone was observed a few times. The CDR3 DNA reads TGTGCCAGCAGTTTGGGTGGCTACACCTTC. Its protein product is CASSLGGYTF. The V and J genes are TRBV27 and TRBJ1-2; D is uncertain. V was cut by 3 bases and J by 7 bases, with 3 bases left in between. CDR3 length equals 10 residues. The germline V gene encodes CDR1 MNHEY and CDR2 SMNVEV (reference sequence).